This T cell receptor beta chain is drawn from a study of circulating CD8 cells and anti-PD-1 response in melanoma. Study overall: Nivolumab was given intravenously at 3 mg/kg every 2 weeks. Non-responders showed stable or progressive disease; responders showed complete or partial response. Study outcomes and limitations: At M1, fewer than 8% of TRB clonotypes appeared in multiple subsets.

This clonotype is large in the sample. Its specificity is unknown. Four subsets defined by PD-1 and/or TIGIT were sorted from live CD3+CD8+TCRalphabeta+ cells. TCR libraries were prepared from roughly 15 ng of total RNA with the QIAseq Immune Repertoire TCR panel. Each CDR3 protein is one row after TCRdb ran MiXCR on the reads. The profile shows some 750 distinct CDR3 sequences, roughly 8% of them singletons. V dropped 8 bases and J dropped 1; count of bases not matched to a gene: 4. Germline CDR1 LNHDA, CDR2 SQIVND (reference sequence). The CDR3 extends over 13 amino acids. The sample consisted of CD8+ T cells from PBMCs, taken at baseline or after one month of anti-PD-1 therapy (not recorded which). The origin of this receptor is a human donor with melanoma. The chain carries TRBV19 and TRBJ1-1, with 7 bases aligning to TRBD1. CDR3 DNA: TGTGCCAGTGACAGGGTTCCGAACACTGAAGCTTTCTTT. This sequence encodes CASDRVPNTEAFF.